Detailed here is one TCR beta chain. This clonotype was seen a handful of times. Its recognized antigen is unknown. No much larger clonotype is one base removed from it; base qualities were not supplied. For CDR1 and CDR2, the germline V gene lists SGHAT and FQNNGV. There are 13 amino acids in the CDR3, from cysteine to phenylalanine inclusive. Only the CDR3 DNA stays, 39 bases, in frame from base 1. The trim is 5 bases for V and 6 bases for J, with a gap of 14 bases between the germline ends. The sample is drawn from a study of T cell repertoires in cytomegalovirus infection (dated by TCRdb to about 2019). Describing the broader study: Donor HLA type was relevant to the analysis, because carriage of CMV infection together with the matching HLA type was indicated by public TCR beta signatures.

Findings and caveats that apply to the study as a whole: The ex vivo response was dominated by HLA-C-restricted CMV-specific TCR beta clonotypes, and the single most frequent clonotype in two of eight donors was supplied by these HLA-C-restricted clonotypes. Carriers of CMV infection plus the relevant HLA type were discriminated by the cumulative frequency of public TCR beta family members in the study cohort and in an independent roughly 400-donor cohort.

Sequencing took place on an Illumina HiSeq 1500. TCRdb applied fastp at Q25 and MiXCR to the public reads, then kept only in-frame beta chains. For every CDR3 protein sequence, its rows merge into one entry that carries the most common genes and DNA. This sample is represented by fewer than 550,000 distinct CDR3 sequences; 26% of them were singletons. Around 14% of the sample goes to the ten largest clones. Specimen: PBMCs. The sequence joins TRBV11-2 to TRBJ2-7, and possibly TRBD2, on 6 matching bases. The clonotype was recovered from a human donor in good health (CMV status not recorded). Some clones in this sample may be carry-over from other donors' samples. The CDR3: CASSPRLEGEQYF. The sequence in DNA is TGTGCCAGCAGCCCTCGGCTGGAGGGCGAGCAGTACTTC. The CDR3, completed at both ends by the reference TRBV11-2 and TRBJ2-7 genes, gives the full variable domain EAGVAQSPRYKIIEKRQSVAFWCNPISGHATLYWYQQILGQGPKLLIQFQNNGVVDDSQLPKDRFSAERLKGVDSTLKIQPAKLEDSAVYLCASSPRLEGEQYFGPGTRLTVT.